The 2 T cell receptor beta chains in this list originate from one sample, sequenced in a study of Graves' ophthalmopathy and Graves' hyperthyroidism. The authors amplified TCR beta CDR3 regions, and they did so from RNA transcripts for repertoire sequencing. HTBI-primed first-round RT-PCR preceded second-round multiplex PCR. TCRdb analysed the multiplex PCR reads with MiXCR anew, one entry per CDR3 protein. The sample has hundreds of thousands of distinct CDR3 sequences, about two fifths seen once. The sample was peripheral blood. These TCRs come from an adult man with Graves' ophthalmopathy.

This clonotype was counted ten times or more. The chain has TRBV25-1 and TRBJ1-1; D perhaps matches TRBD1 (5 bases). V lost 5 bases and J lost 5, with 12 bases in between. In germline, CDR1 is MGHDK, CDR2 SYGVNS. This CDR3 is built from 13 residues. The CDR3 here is CASSPQGFTEAFF. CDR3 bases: TGTGCCAGCAGTCCCCAGGGTTTTACTGAAGCTTTCTTT. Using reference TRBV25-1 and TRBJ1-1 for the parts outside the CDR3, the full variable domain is EADIYQTPRYLVIGTGKKITLECSQTMGHDKMYWYQQDPGMELHLIHYSYGVNSTEKGDLSSESTVSRIRTEHFPLTLESARPSHTSQYLCASSPQGFTEAFFGQGTRLTVV.

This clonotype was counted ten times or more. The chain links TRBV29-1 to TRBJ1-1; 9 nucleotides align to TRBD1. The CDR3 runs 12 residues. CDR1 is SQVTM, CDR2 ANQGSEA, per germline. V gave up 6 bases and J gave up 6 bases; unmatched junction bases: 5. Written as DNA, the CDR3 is TGCAGCGTAGAGGGACAGGGCCCTGAAGCTTTCTTT. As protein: CSVEGQGPEAFF.